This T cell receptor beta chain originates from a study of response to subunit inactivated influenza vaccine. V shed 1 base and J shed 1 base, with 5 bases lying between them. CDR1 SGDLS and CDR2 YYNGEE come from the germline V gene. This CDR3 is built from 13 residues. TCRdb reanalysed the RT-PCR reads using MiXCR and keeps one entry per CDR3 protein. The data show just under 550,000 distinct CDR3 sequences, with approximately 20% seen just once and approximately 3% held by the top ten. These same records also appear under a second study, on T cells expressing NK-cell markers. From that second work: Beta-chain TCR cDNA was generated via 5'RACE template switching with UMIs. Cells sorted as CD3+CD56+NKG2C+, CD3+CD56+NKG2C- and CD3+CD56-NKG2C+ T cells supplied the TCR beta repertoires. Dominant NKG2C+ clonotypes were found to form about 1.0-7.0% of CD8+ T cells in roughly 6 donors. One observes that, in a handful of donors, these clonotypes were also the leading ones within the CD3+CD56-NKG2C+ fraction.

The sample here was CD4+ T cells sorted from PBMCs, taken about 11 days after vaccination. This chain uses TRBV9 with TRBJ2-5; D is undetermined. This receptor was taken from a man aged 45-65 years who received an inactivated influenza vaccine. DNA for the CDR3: TGTGCCAGCAGCGTATCGTCCCAAGAGACCCAGTACTTC. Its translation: CASSVSSQETQYF. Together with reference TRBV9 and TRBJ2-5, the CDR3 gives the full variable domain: DSGVTQTPKHLITATGQRVTLRCSPRSGDLSVYWYQQSLDQGLQFLIQYYNGEERAKGNILERFSAQQFPDLHSELNLSSLELGDSALYFCASSVSSQETQYFGPGTRLLVL.